The clone carrying this T cell receptor beta chain was observed many times. What it binds is unknown. TCRdb re-called the RT-PCR reads through MiXCR, storing one row per CDR3 protein. The top ten clones hold roughly 13% of a sample with more than 450,000 distinct CDR3 sequences, less than 8% of them seen once. These data are taken from a study of response to subunit inactivated influenza vaccine. Study observations and caveats: After each seasonal influenza vaccination, few new T cells are recruited, the authors suggested.

This CDR3 comprises 15 residues. V lost 0 bases to trimming and J lost 7 bases, with 13 bases between them. CDR1 LGHNA and CDR2 YSLEER come from the germline V gene. The sequenced sample was PBMCs from blood, obtained approximately 25 months after vaccination. The TCR originated in a man aged 50-75 years who received an inactivated influenza vaccine. The rearrangement uses TRBV4-3 and TRBJ1-5; D is ambiguous. In nucleotides, the CDR3 is TGCGCCAGCAGCCAAGATCGGCAGGCGGGGCAGCCCCAGCATTTT. Its protein product is CASSQDRQAGQPQHF.